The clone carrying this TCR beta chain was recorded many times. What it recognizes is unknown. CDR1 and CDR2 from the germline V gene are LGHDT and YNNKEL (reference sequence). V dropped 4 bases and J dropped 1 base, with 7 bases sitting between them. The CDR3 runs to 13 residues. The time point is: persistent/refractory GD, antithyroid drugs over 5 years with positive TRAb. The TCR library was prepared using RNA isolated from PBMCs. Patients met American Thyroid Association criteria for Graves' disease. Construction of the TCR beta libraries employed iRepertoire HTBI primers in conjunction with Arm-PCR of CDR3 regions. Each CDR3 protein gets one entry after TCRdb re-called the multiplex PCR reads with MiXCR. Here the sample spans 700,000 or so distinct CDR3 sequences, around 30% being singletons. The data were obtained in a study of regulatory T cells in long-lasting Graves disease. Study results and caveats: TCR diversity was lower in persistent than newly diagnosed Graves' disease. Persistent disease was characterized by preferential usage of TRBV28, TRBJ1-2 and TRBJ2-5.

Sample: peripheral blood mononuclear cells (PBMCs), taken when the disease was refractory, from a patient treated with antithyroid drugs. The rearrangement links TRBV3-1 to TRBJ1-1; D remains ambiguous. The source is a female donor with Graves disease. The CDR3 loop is CASSPWGNTEAFF. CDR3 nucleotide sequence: TGTGCCAGCAGCCCCTGGGGGAACACTGAAGCTTTCTTT. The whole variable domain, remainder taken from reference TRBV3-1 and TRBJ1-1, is DTAVSQTPKYLVTQMGNDKSIKCEQNLGHDTMYWYKQDSKKFLKIMFSYNNKELIINETVPNRFSPKSPDKAHLNLHINSLELGDSAVYFCASSPWGNTEAFFGQGTRLTVV.